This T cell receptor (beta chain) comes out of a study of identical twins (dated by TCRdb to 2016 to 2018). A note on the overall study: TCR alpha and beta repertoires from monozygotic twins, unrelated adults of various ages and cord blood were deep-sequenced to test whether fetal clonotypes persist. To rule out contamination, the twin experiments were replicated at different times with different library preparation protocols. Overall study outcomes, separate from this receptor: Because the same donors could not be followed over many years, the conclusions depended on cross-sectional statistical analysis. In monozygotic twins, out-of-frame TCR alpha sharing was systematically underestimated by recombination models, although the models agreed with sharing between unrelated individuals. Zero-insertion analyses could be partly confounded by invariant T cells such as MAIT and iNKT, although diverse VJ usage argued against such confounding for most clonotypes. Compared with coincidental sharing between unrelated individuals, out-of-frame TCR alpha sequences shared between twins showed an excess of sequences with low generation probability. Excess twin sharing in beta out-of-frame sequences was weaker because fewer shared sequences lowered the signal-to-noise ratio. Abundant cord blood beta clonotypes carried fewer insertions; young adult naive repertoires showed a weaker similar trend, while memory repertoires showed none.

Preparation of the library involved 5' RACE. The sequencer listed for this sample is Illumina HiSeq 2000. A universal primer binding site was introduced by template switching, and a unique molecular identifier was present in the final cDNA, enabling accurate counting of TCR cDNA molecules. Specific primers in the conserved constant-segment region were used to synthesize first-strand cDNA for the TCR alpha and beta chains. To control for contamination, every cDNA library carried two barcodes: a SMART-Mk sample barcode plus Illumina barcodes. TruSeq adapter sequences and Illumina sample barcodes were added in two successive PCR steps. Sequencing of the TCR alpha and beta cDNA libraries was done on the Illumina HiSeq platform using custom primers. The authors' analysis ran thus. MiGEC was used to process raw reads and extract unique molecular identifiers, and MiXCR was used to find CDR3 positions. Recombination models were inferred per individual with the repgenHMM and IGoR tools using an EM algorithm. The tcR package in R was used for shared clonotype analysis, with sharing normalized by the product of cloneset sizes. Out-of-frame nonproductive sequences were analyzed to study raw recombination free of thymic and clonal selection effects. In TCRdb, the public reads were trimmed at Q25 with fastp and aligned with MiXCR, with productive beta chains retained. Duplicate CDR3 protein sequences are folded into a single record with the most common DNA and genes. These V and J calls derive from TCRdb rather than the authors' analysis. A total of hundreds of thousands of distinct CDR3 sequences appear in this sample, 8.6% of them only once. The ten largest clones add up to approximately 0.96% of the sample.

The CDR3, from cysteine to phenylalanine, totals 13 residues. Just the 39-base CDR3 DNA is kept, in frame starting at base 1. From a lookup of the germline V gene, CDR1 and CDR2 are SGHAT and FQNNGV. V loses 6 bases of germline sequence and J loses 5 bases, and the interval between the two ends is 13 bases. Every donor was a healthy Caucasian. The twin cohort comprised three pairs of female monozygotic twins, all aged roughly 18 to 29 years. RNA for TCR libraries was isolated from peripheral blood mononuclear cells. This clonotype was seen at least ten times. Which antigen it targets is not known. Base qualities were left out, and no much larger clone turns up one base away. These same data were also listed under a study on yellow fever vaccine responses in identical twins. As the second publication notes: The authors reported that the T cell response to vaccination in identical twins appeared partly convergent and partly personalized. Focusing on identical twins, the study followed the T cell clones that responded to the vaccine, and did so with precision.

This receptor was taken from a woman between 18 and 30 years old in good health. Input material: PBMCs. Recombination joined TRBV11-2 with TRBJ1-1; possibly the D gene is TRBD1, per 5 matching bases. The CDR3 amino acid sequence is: CASSRERGTEAFF. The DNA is TGTGCCAGCAGTCGAGAAAGGGGTACTGAAGCTTTCTTT.